Below are 32 T cell receptor beta chains sequenced from a single sample in a study of Graves' ophthalmopathy and Graves' hyperthyroidism. Amplified TCR beta CDR3 regions were obtained using RNA transcripts as template. Investigators did first-round RT-PCR with HTBI primers, then second-round multiplex PCR. TCRdb re-called the multiplex PCR reads through MiXCR, storing one row per CDR3 protein. The sample contains hundreds of thousands of distinct CDR3 sequences, under 25% of which appear only once. Sequencing input: peripheral blood. The receptors come from a young woman with stable Graves' hyperthyroidism.

Many counts were recorded for this clonotype. The chain recombines TRBV10-3 with TRBJ2-7, with D tentatively TRBD1 or TRBD2 (5 bases each). Trimming left V 1 base short and J 3 bases short, with 19 bases between. This CDR3 is built from 17 residues. Germline V gene sequence: CDR1 ENHRY, CDR2 SYGVKD. CDR3 residues: CAISEWGPSRSFYEQYF. For the CDR3, the DNA is TGTGCCATCAGTGAGTGGGGACCCTCAAGGTCTTTCTACGAGCAGTACTTC.

This clonotype was seen many times. The chain couples TRBV7-3 to TRBJ1-6; D is uncertain. Trimming left V 0 bases short and J 6 bases short, with 3 bases between. CDR3 length: 13 amino acids. Germline CDR1 reads SGHTA; CDR2 reads FQGTGA. CDR3 DNA sequence: TGTGCCAGCAGCTTAACCGCTAATTCACCCCTCCACTTT. Its protein is CASSLTANSPLHF.

This clonotype was observed many times. The CDR3 loop reads CASSVVDGRGTQYF. CDR3 DNA sequence: TGTGCCAGCAGCGTAGTGGACGGACGGGGAACCCAGTACTTC. J is TRBJ2-5 and V is TRBV9; perhaps TRBD2 as D (5 bases). Germline CDR1 reads SGDLS; CDR2 reads YYNGEE. The CDR3 has 14 residues. The ends were cut back, 0 bases at V and 8 bases at J, with 14 bases in the middle.

The gene calls are TRBV14 and TRBJ2-2, with 9 nucleotides matching TRBD1. The CDR3 contains 22 residues. Germline-derived CDR1 and CDR2 are SGHDN and FVKESK. The ends lost 4 bases at V and 1 base at J; junction bases unmatched: 22. The CDR3 loop is CASSRAWGQGNALHRNTGELFF. The CDR3 DNA follows: TGTGCCAGCAGCCGAGCGTGGGGACAGGGTAATGCTCTCCACAGGAACACCGGGGAGCTGTTTTTT.

This chain links TRBV6-1 with TRBJ2-5; tentatively, D is TRBD2 (7 bases). CDR1 is MNHNS, CDR2 SASEGT, per germline. This CDR3 is built from 18 residues. Trimming removed 5 bases from V and 1 base from J, with 23 bases in between. Here the CDR3 reads CASSPYYDSGGAQETQYF. Written as DNA, the CDR3 is TGTGCCAGCAGTCCCTACTATGATAGTGGGGGGGCCCAAGAGACCCAGTACTTC.

Remarks on this clonotype: A much larger clone lies a single base off, so this may be a read error. V and J are TRBV29-1 and TRBJ2-7; no firm D call. V gave up 7 bases and J gave up 2 bases, with 18 bases separating them. CDR1 is SQVTM and CDR2 is ANQGSEA in the germline V gene. The CDR3 totals 14 residues. This CDR3 is CSAERQDITYEQYF. The CDR3 region has the DNA TGCAGCGCGGAACGCCAAGATATAACCTACGAGCAGTACTTC.

This clonotype has at least ten counts. For the CDR3, the DNA is TGTGCCAGCAGACGCATAAGGAACACTGAAGCTTTCTTT. Translation: CASRRIRNTEAFF. The V call is TRBV11-2, the J call TRBJ1-1; D gene ambiguous. This CDR3 region has 13 residues. CDR1 is SGHAT and CDR2 is FQNNGV in the germline V gene. Trimming left V 6 bases short and J 1 base short, with 9 bases between.

This clonotype was found many times. This chain links TRBV29-1 with TRBJ1-2; TRBD1 matches at 8 bases. J lost 4 bases, V lost 5 bases, and 6 bases had no gene match. The CDR3 is 13 amino acids. Germline CDR1 SQVTM, CDR2 ANQGSEA. CDR3 nucleotide sequence: TGCAGCGTTCGGACAGGGCCACTCTATGGCTACACCTTC. This sequence encodes CSVRTGPLYGYTF.

This chain connects TRBV28 to TRBJ1-5, with D hard to call. Germline values: CDR1 MDHEN, CDR2 SYDVKM. Trimming removed 5 bases at V and 11 bases at J, with 22 bases between. This CDR3 has 15 residues. The CDR3 DNA is TGTGCCAGCAGTGGTGAACAGCGAGCAAACGGGGCCCAGCATTTT. Translating it yields CASSGEQRANGAQHF.

The chain combines TRBV30 with TRBJ2-7; 7 bases map to TRBD2. Germline V CDR1 and CDR2: GTSNPN, SVGIG (reference sequence). The CDR3 has 12 residues. The V gene end was trimmed by 2 bases and the J gene end by 6 bases; junction bases not matched to a gene: 4. CDR3 in amino acids: CAWSSGVFEQYF. CDR3 nucleotides: TGTGCCTGGAGTAGCGGGGTATTCGAGCAGTACTTC.

This clonotype was counted ten times or more. The chain has TRBV25-1 and TRBJ2-7; weak D call: TRBD1 (5 bases). Trimming took off 8 bases at V and 3 bases at J, with 11 bases between the two ends. The germline V gene has CDR1 MGHDK and CDR2 SYGVNS. The CDR3 runs to 12 residues. The CDR3: CASRREHYEQYF. CDR3 nucleotides: TGTGCCAGCCGCAGGGAACACTACGAGCAGTACTTC.

The table lists this clonotype with a count of one. The J gene is TRBJ1-1, the V gene TRBV10-3; 10 bases match TRBD1. This CDR3 comprises 13 residues. Trimming removed 7 bases from V and 7 bases from J; junction bases left unmatched: 6. The germline V gene has CDR1 ENHRY and CDR2 SYGVKD. CDR3 DNA: TGTGCCATCATGCCGGGACAGGGGCGTGAAGCTTTCTTT. This codes for CAIMPGQGREAFF.

In this sample, this clonotype turned up many times. The chain carries TRBV20-1 and TRBJ2-5, with 9 bases that match TRBD1. The germline V gene encodes CDR1 DFQATT and CDR2 SNEGSKA (reference sequence). J lost 5 bases, V lost 6 bases, and 13 bases had no gene match. The CDR3 extends over 15 amino acids. The DNA of the CDR3 is TGCAGTGCGAAATGGCCCGGACAGGGGCCGGAGACCCAGTACTTC. This sequence encodes CSAKWPGQGPETQYF.

The chain carries TRBV4-1 and TRBJ2-7; possible D gene TRBD2, 6 bases. The CDR3 length is 18 residues. The V end was cut by 1 base, the J end by 0 bases, with 19 bases between. Germline CDR1 MGHRA, CDR2 YSYEKL. The CDR3 spells CASSQGFRVQRASYEQYF. CDR3 bases: TGCGCCAGCAGCCAAGGTTTTCGTGTGCAGCGGGCCTCCTACGAGCAGTACTTC.

The sample holds many counts of this clonotype. The genes are TRBV2 and TRBJ2-5; D unclear. From germline, CDR1 is SNHLY and CDR2 FYNNEI. Between the trimmed V and J ends, which lost 9 bases and 5 bases, there was a span of 19 bases. The CDR3 runs 14 residues. In nucleotides, the CDR3 is TGTGCCAGGAGACCCCTGAGGTTGCGGGAGACCCAGTACTTC. Residues: CARRPLRLRETQYF.

This clonotype came up many times. The rearrangement uses TRBV6-2 or TRBV6-3 and TRBJ2-2, with TRBD2 matching over 10 bases. The CDR3 totals 18 residues. Germline V gives CDR1 MNHEY, CDR2 SVGEGT. V lost 7 bases and J lost 6; bases outside the gene matches: 17. The CDR3 protein is CASTLWASGRGVSGELFF. CDR3 nucleotides: TGTGCCAGCACTCTCTGGGCTAGCGGGAGAGGAGTCTCCGGGGAGCTGTTTTTT.

This clonotype has only a few counts. The CDR3 spells CASSQQGASYEQYF. The DNA for the CDR3 is TGTGCCAGCAGCCAACAGGGGGCCTCCTACGAGCAGTACTTC. V usage is TRBV3-1 and J usage is TRBJ2-7, with 8 bases identical to TRBD1. CDR1 LGHDT and CDR2 YNNKEL come from the germline V gene (reference sequence). J lost 0 bases, V lost 2 bases, and 0 bases had no gene match. The CDR3 is 14 residues long.

This clonotype was detected ten times or more. V gene TRBV7-8 combines with J gene TRBJ2-7, with 12 bases lining up with TRBD2. The CDR3 extends over 15 amino acids. Trimming took 1 base from V and 6 from J; bases not matched to a gene: 4. Germline loops: CDR1 SGHVS, CDR2 FQNEAQ. The CDR3 reads CASSLGLAGVSEQYF. The CDR3 nucleotides are TGTGCCAGCAGCTTAGGACTAGCGGGAGTTAGCGAGCAGTACTTC.

This clonotype was recorded a few times. A clone one base away is much larger, so this may be a read error. The chain joins TRBV12-5 to TRBJ1-2; tentatively, D is TRBD1 (5 bases). CDR1 LGHNT and CDR2 FRNRAP come from the germline V gene. V was cut by 5 bases and J by 4 bases, with 8 bases left in between. This CDR3 spans 12 amino acids. The chain's CDR3 is CASGVQGYGYTF. The CDR3 DNA is TGTGCTAGTGGTGTGCAGGGCTATGGCTACACCTTC.

In its sample, this clonotype was seen many times. The chain's CDR3 is CASSERGSYQPQHF. In DNA, the CDR3 is TGTGCCAGCAGTGAACGGGGCAGCTATCAGCCCCAGCATTTT. The rearrangement links TRBV25-1 to TRBJ1-5, with D perhaps matching TRBD1 (5 bases). Trimming stripped 2 bases from V and 5 bases from J, with 10 bases between. This CDR3 is built from 14 residues. CDR1 is MGHDK, CDR2 SYGVNS, per germline.

The J gene is TRBJ2-5, the V gene TRBV20-1; maybe TRBD1 (6 bases). The CDR3 length is 13 residues. The germline gives CDR1 DFQATT, CDR2 SNEGSKA (reference sequence). Between the trimmed V and J ends, which lost 0 bases and 5 bases, there was a span of 10 bases. The CDR3 region is CSARDGGAETQYF. For the CDR3, the DNA is TGCAGTGCTAGAGATGGGGGCGCCGAGACCCAGTACTTC.

The genes are TRBV11-1 and TRBJ1-3, with D unclear. This CDR3 is built from 15 residues. Trimming removed 4 bases at V and 0 bases at J, with 10 bases between. Looked up from germline, CDR1 is SGHAT and CDR2 is FQDESV (reference sequence). CDR3 sequence: CASSSRLISGNTIYF. DNA of the CDR3: TGTGCCAGCAGCTCCCGACTGATCTCTGGAAACACCATATATTTT.

This clonotype was seen repeatedly, ten times or more. The rearrangement links TRBV7-2 to TRBJ2-7, with D tentatively TRBD2 (7 bases). V lost 3 bases and J 2 bases, leaving 14 bases between the germline ends. CDR1 is SGHTA and CDR2 is FQGNSA in the germline V gene. The CDR3 has 15 amino acids. The CDR3 DNA reads as TGTGCCAGCAGCTTTGATGAGGGGGGGCCCTACGAGCAGTACTTC. Translation gives CASSFDEGGPYEQYF.

Only a few counts were recorded for this clonotype. The chain joins TRBV11-2 to TRBJ1-2; TRBD1 agrees at 8 bases. Per germline, CDR1 SGHAT and CDR2 FQNNGV. V gave up 1 base and J gave up 6 bases; unmatched junction bases: 16. The CDR3 is 18 residues long. The CDR3 coding sequence is TGTGCCAGCAGCTTAGGGGCGACAGGGGTCCGTATATTTGATGGCTACACCTTC. It codes for CASSLGATGVRIFDGYTF. Full variable domain (outside the CDR3, taken from reference TRBV11-2 and TRBJ1-2): EAGVAQSPRYKIIEKRQSVAFWCNPISGHATLYWYQQILGQGPKLLIQFQNNGVVDDSQLPKDRFSAERLKGVDSTLKIQPAKLEDSAVYLCASSLGATGVRIFDGYTFGSGTRLTVV.

This clonotype was observed at least ten times. The rearrangement links TRBV7-8 to TRBJ2-2, with 7 nucleotides matching TRBD2. CDR3 length: 16 amino acids. Germline CDR1 is SGHVS and CDR2 is FQNEAQ. With V trimmed by 6 bases and J by 4 bases, 11 bases remained unmatched. CDR3 amino acids: CASRPPGLDSTGELFF. DNA for the CDR3: TGTGCCAGCAGACCCCCTGGACTAGATAGCACCGGGGAGCTGTTTTTT.

This chain uses TRBV20-1 with TRBJ2-2, with D unclear. V was shortened by 3 bases and J by 3 bases, with 11 bases between the two germline ends. The CDR3 runs 14 residues. Germline V lookup: CDR1 DFQATT, CDR2 SNEGSKA (reference sequence). The CDR3 protein is CSARGRRYTGELFF. CDR3 coding DNA: TGCAGTGCTAGGGGCAGGAGATACACCGGGGAGCTGTTTTTT.

Ten or more counts support this clonotype. V is TRBV11-2 and J is TRBJ1-6; D not resolved. Looked up from germline, CDR1 is SGHAT and CDR2 is FQNNGV. Deletions cut 1 base from V and 9 bases from J, with 13 bases between. The CDR3 is 15 residues long. CDR3 loop: CASSLALGSGSPLHF. In nucleotides, the CDR3 is TGTGCCAGCAGCTTAGCTCTGGGTTCGGGTTCACCCCTCCACTTT.

This rearrangement joins TRBV7-2 to TRBJ2-5; no clear D. Germline assignment: CDR1 SGHTA and CDR2 FQGNSA. The CDR3 extends over 13 amino acids. The V end lost 2 bases, the J end lost 1 base, and 5 bases lay between the germline ends. The CDR3 nucleotides are TGTGCCAGCAGCTTAAAGCTCCAAGAGACCCAGTACTTC. Translation gives CASSLKLQETQYF.

This chain joins TRBV28 and TRBJ2-4; TRBD1 matches at 7 bases. TRBJ2-5 explains the end of the DNA better; the J call may be wrong. The germline V gene encodes CDR1 MDHEN and CDR2 SYDVKM. This CDR3 spans 14 amino acids. The CDR3 reads CASRPGGREETQYF. As DNA, the CDR3 is TGTGCCAGTCGGCCAGGGGGTCGTGAAGAGACCCAGTACTTC.

This clonotype was counted at least ten times. The J gene is TRBJ1-2, the V gene TRBV4-1; D is undetermined. In germline, CDR1 is MGHRA, CDR2 YSYEKL. Trimming pared 3 bases from V and 3 bases from J, leaving 5 bases between. The CDR3 extends over 12 amino acids. The CDR3 loop reads CASSQGDYGYTF. DNA for the CDR3: TGCGCCAGCAGCCAGGGTGACTATGGCTACACCTTC.

J is TRBJ2-7 and V is TRBV4-3, with 8 nucleotides matching TRBD1. The V and J ends lost 2 bases and 5 bases, in that order; junction bases with no gene match: 8. Germline CDR1 reads LGHNA; CDR2 reads YSLEER. This CDR3 comprises 15 residues. CDR3 sequence: CASSQQRTGWDEQYF. The CDR3 DNA follows: TGCGCCAGCAGCCAACAACGGACAGGGTGGGACGAGCAGTACTTC.

The chain carries TRBV4-1 and TRBJ2-2, with 8 bases matching TRBD2. With 0 bases clipped from V and 7 bases from J, the junction kept 7 bases outside the gene matches. The CDR3 spans 16 residues. Germline lookup yields CDR1 MGHRA and CDR2 YSYEKL. CDR3 loop: CASSQEWTGGDGELFF. Here the CDR3 DNA reads TGCGCCAGCAGCCAAGAATGGACGGGAGGGGACGGGGAGCTGTTTTTT.